Included here is one T cell receptor beta chain sequence, with context. Those who participated ranged in age from roughly 18 to 95 years and resided in under 25 US areas. Allocation to cohorts depended on clinical history reported by the participants. The data belong to a study of blood T cell repertoires in COVID-19. Study-wide background: T cells, B-cell-depleted T cells, or PBMCs provided the cDNA or gDNA that served as material.

How the authors handled the data: Researchers report that nucleated cell counts were estimated from reference gene primer amplification. Method: immunoSEQ multiplex PCR; TCRdb's copy keeps in-frame clones and lacks some. The V and J calls and the clone size are those of that table, but D and trimming were determined from the DNA. The data show hundreds of thousands of clones, around 90% seen once. V lost 5 bases and J lost 1; bases outside the gene matches: 5. The CDR3 consists of 14 residues. Germline CDR1 SEHNR, CDR2 FQNEAQ (reference sequence). Material: PBMCs or T cells enriched from blood (not recorded which). V and J are TRBV7-9 and TRBJ2-7, with TRBD1 matching 7 bases. The TCR originated in a woman between 18 and 30 years old with acute COVID-19. The CDR3 here is CASSPQGVSYEQYF. The CDR3 coding sequence is TGTGCCAGCAGCCCCCAGGGGGTTTCCTACGAGCAGTACTTC. The full variable domain, its missing parts supplied by reference TRBV7-9 and TRBJ2-7, is DTGVSQNPRHKITKRGQNVTFRCDPISEHNRLYWYRQTLGQGPEFLTYFQNEAQLEKSRLLSDRFSAERPKGSFSTLEIQRTEQGDSAMYLCASSPQGVSYEQYFGPGTRLTVT.